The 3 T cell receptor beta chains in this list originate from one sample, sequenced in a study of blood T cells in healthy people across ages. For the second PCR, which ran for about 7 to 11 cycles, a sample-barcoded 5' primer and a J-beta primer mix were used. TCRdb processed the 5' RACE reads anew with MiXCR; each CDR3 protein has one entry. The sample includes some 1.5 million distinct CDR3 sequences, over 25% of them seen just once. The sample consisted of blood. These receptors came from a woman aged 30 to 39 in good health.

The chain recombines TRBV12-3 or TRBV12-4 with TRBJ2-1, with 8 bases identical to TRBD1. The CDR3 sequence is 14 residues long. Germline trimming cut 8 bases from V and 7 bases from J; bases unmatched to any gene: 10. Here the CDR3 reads CASLPGQVLNEQFF. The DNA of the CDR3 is TGTGCCAGCCTACCGGGACAGGTACTAAATGAGCAGTTCTTC.

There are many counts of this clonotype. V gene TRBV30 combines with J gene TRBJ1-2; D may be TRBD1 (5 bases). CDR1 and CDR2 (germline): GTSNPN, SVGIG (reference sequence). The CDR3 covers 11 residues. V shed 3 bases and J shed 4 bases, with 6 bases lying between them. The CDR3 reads CAWRTAYGYTF. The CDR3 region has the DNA TGTGCCTGGAGGACAGCCTATGGCTACACCTTC. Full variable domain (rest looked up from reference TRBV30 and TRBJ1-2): SQTIHQWPATLVQPVGSPLSLECTVEGTSNPNLYWYRQAAGRGLQLLFYSVGIGQISSEVPQNLSASRPQDRQFILSSKKLLLSDSGFYLCAWRTAYGYTFGSGTRLTVV.

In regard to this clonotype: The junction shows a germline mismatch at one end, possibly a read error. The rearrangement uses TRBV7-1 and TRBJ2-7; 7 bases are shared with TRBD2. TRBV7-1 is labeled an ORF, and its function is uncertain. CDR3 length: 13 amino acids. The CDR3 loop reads CASSSDRGDGPDF. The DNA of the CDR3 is TGTGCCAGCAGCTCAGATCGGGGGGACGGCCCCGACTTC.